The 30 T cell receptor beta chains reported below all come from one sample, sequenced in a study of blood T cell repertoires in COVID-19. Using immunoSEQ multiplex PCR, the repertoire was profiled, and TCRdb retains in-frame clones only, with some absent. The table has approximately 150,000 clones, about nine tenths seen once. Sequencing input: peripheral blood. The receptors here all came from a human donor in a cohort sampled during active COVID-19.

In this sample, this clone turned up once. V is TRBV7-6 and J is TRBJ2-5, with a tentative D call TRBD1 (5 bases). V lost 1 base and J lost 9, with 18 bases in between. Germline assignment: CDR1 SGHVS and CDR2 FNYEAQ. CDR3 length: 15 amino acids. As DNA, the CDR3 is TGTGCCAGCAGCTTAGAGGGCAGAAGTTTAGGGGCCCAGTACTTC. This sequence encodes CASSLEGRSLGAQYF.

The chain carries TRBV29-1 and TRBJ1-2, with TRBD1 matching 8 bases. There are 17 residues in the CDR3. The V and J ends lost 4 bases and 0 bases, in that order; junction bases with no gene match: 13. Germline loops: CDR1 SQVTM, CDR2 ANQGSEA. The CDR3 protein is CSVARARDRLANYGYTF. Here the CDR3 DNA reads TGCAGCGTTGCCCGAGCCCGGGACAGGTTAGCTAACTATGGCTACACCTTC.

The chain carries TRBV19 and TRBJ2-7; the D gene is possibly TRBD1 (6 bases). Germline values: CDR1 LNHDA, CDR2 SQIVND (reference sequence). CDR3 length equals 14 residues. Trimming removed 4 bases at V and 2 bases at J, with 12 bases between. The CDR3 DNA sequence: TGTGCCAGTAGTAGTTCGCACAGGGCCTACGAGCAGTACTTC. Encoded protein: CASSSSHRAYEQYF.

This clone was observed once. The rearrangement links TRBV7-9 to TRBJ1-2; 7 bases are a match to TRBD1. Germline V lookup: CDR1 SEHNR, CDR2 FQNEAQ (reference sequence). The ends lost 1 base at V and 8 bases at J; junction bases unmatched: 4. The CDR3 length is 13 residues. This chain's CDR3 is CASSLEGGAGYTF. In nucleotides, the CDR3 is TGTGCCAGCAGCTTAGAAGGGGGCGCGGGCTACACCTTC.

Concerning this clone: Other DNA sequences in this sample translate to the same CDR3. CDR3 residues: CASSVDGVRTDTQYF. In DNA, the CDR3 is TGTGCCAGCAGCGTAGACGGGGTGAGGACAGATACGCAGTATTTT. J is TRBJ2-3 and V is TRBV9, with TRBD2 as a possible D gene (5 bases). Looked up from germline, CDR1 is SGDLS and CDR2 is YYNGEE. The CDR3 has 15 residues. The V end was cut by 0 bases, the J end by 3 bases, with 11 bases between. The complete variable domain, with remaining parts taken from reference TRBV9 and TRBJ2-3, reads DSGVTQTPKHLITATGQRVTLRCSPRSGDLSVYWYQQSLDQGLQFLIQYYNGEERAKGNILERFSAQQFPDLHSELNLSSLELGDSALYFCASSVDGVRTDTQYFGPGTRLTVL.

The chain couples TRBV5-1 to TRBJ2-7, with D perhaps matching TRBD2 (6 bases). Germline CDR1 SGHRS, CDR2 YFSETQ. V was trimmed by 4 bases and J by 2 bases, leaving 16 bases between them. The CDR3 runs to 15 residues. For the CDR3, the DNA is TGCGCCAGCAGCCTAGAGGGGACTCACCCCTACGAGCAGTACTTC. This sequence encodes CASSLEGTHPYEQYF.

V is TRBV19 and J is TRBJ1-6, with D possibly TRBD1 on 6 matching bases. CDR3 length: 12 amino acids. V was cut by 1 base and J by 15 bases, with 10 bases left in between. Germline V CDR1 and CDR2: LNHDA, SQIVND (reference sequence). In nucleotides, the CDR3 is TGTGCCAGTAGTATAGTGGGGGCGCTCCTCCACTTT. It is translated as CASSIVGALLHF. The full variable domain, with the rest looked up from reference TRBV19 and TRBJ1-6, is DGGITQSPKYLFRKEGQNVTLSCEQNLNHDAMYWYRQDPGQGLRLIYYSQIVNDFQKGDIAEGYSVSREKKESFPLTVTSAQKNPTAFYLCASSIVGALLHFGNGTRLTVT.

This chain links TRBV27 with TRBJ1-5; a possible D gene is TRBD1 (5 bases). Trimming took off 2 bases at V and 3 bases at J, with 8 bases between the two ends. The CDR3 loop spans 14 amino acids. Per germline, CDR1 MNHEY and CDR2 SMNVEV (reference sequence). Here the CDR3 reads CASSLVGVNQPQHF. CDR3 nucleotides: TGTGCCAGCAGTTTAGTAGGGGTCAATCAGCCCCAGCATTTT.

The chain is built from TRBV6-5 and TRBJ2-1; a possible D gene is TRBD2 (6 bases). Trimming took 6 bases from V and 3 from J, leaving 12 bases between them. CDR1 MNHEY and CDR2 SVGAGI come from the germline V gene. This CDR3 is built from 14 residues. The CDR3 DNA follows: TGTGCCAGCAGCCCGACTAGTTTCTACAATGAGCAGTTCTTC. This sequence encodes CASSPTSFYNEQFF.

Of note for this clone: The same CDR3 can be traced to other DNA sequences in this sample. The genes are TRBV7-2 and TRBJ2-1; unclear D gene. CDR3 length: 15 residues. The germline CDR1 and CDR2 sequences are SGHTA and FQGNSA. The V and J ends lost 5 bases and 4 bases respectively, with 15 bases between them. CDR3 protein: CASSNGPSAYNEQFF. The DNA of the CDR3 is TGTGCCAGCAGCAATGGGCCTTCGGCTTACAATGAGCAGTTCTTC.

The chain combines TRBV30 with TRBJ2-1, with 7 bases identical to TRBD2. CDR3 length: 15 residues. Germline assignment: CDR1 GTSNPN and CDR2 SVGIG (reference sequence). V lost 7 bases, J lost 2 bases, and 11 bases stayed unmatched. The chain's CDR3 is CASTEGAGAYNEQFF. The CDR3 DNA reads TGTGCCTCCACCGAAGGGGCGGGGGCCTACAATGAGCAGTTCTTC.

The gene calls are TRBV5-1 and TRBJ1-3; no reliable D call. The length of the CDR3 is 16 residues. Germline CDR1 reads SGHRS; CDR2 reads YFSETQ. Trimming took off 0 bases at V and 0 bases at J, with 10 bases between the two ends. The DNA of the CDR3 is TGCGCCAGCAGCTTGGCCGGACTAAGCTCTGGAAACACCATATATTTT. Amino acids: CASSLAGLSSGNTIYF.

The chain links TRBV27 to TRBJ2-6; TRBD2 might be the D (5 bases). Germline CDR1 and CDR2: MNHEY and SMNVEV (reference sequence). Trimming removed 3 bases from V and 2 bases from J, with 8 bases in between. The CDR3 has 15 residues. The CDR3 region has the DNA TGTGCCAGCAGTTTGCCCGGGGCTGGGGCCAACGTCCTGACTTTC. Translation gives CASSLPGAGANVLTF.

This clone was detected a few times. The J gene is TRBJ2-2, the V gene TRBV5-4, with TRBD1 matching over 9 bases. With V trimmed by 7 bases and J by 6 bases, 7 bases remained unmatched. Germline values: CDR1 SGHNT, CDR2 YYREEE (reference sequence). This CDR3 spans 14 amino acids. As DNA, the CDR3 is TGTGCCAGCGGGGGACAGGGATTTGCCGGGGAGCTGTTTTTT. Translating it yields CASGGQGFAGELFF.

The chain uses TRBV6-4 and TRBJ2-4; possibly TRBD1 for D (5 bases). V lost 5 bases and J lost 8, with 13 bases in between. Looked up from germline, CDR1 is MRHNA and CDR2 is SNTAGT. The CDR3 spans 13 residues. The CDR3 loop is CASSKTRDDIQYF. In nucleotides, the CDR3 is TGTGCCAGCAGTAAGACCAGGGATGACATTCAGTACTTC.

V gene TRBV7-9 combines with J gene TRBJ2-5; TRBD1 agrees at 11 bases. The trim removed 5 bases at V and 2 bases at J, leaving 7 bases unmatched. Per germline, CDR1 SEHNR and CDR2 FQNEAQ (reference sequence). The CDR3 consists of 16 residues. CDR3 in DNA: TGTGCCAGCAGCGATAGGACAGGGGGCCCGCAAGAGACCCAGTACTTC. It yields the protein CASSDRTGGPQETQYF.

The J gene is TRBJ2-5, the V gene TRBV5-1, with D perhaps matching TRBD1 (6 bases). V dropped 0 bases and J dropped 10 bases, with 10 bases sitting between them. Germline assignment: CDR1 SGHRS and CDR2 YFSETQ. The CDR3 runs to 12 residues. DNA of the CDR3: TGCGCCAGCAGCTTGGCAGGGGCAAGCCAGTACTTC. Residues: CASSLAGASQYF. Together with reference TRBV5-1 and TRBJ2-5, the CDR3 gives the full variable domain: KAGVTQTPRYLIKTRGQQVTLSCSPISGHRSVSWYQQTPGQGLQFLFEYFSETQRNKGNFPGRFSGRQFSNSRSEMNVSTLELGDSALYLCASSLAGASQYFGPGTRLLVL.

This clone was counted between two and nine times. The CDR3 DNA sequence: TGTGCCAGCCGAGGATCGGCGCGGGGGTCCAATGAGCAGTTCTTC. It encodes CASRGSARGSNEQFF. The V and J genes are TRBV2 and TRBJ2-1, with TRBD2 matching over 7 bases. The CDR3 is 15 amino acids. Per the germline V gene, CDR1 is SNHLY and CDR2 is FYNNEI. V gave up 8 bases and J gave up 6 bases; unmatched junction bases: 13.

The chain joins TRBV12-3 or TRBV12-4 to TRBJ1-1, with D unresolved. Trimming shortened V by 3 bases and J by 10 bases, and 15 bases separated the two germline ends. The CDR3 is 13 amino acids. The CDR3 is CASSFKRARGAFF. CDR3 DNA: TGTGCCAGCAGTTTCAAGAGGGCCCGGGGAGCTTTCTTT.

The chain is built from TRBV19 and TRBJ1-6; D unclear. The CDR3 has 15 amino acids. The V end lost 6 bases, the J end lost 1 base, and 10 bases lay between the germline ends. Germline CDR1 is LNHDA and CDR2 is SQIVND (reference sequence). The CDR3 bases are TGTGCCAGTAGCCCACAAGTATCCTATAATTCACCCCTCCACTTT. Protein product: CASSPQVSYNSPLHF. The whole variable domain, filled in from reference TRBV19 and TRBJ1-6, reads DGGITQSPKYLFRKEGQNVTLSCEQNLNHDAMYWYRQDPGQGLRLIYYSQIVNDFQKGDIAEGYSVSREKKESFPLTVTSAQKNPTAFYLCASSPQVSYNSPLHFGNGTRLTVT.

The gene calls are TRBV11-1 and TRBJ1-1, with TRBD1 identical over 7 bases. The germline CDR1 and CDR2 sequences are SGHAT and FQDESV (reference sequence). V shed 1 base and J 7 bases; nucleotides not matched to a gene: 0. This CDR3 has 12 residues. The CDR3 region has the DNA TGTGCCAGCAGCTTAGGACAGGGTGAAGCTTTCTTT. It encodes CASSLGQGEAFF.

The gene calls are TRBV5-1 and TRBJ2-7; 8 positions agree with TRBD2. V lost 2 bases and J lost 2; bases outside the gene matches: 6. CDR3 length: 15 amino acids. Germline V CDR1 and CDR2: SGHRS, YFSETQ. This chain's CDR3 is CASSFGVAGTYEQYF. DNA of the CDR3: TGCGCCAGCAGCTTCGGAGTAGCGGGGACCTACGAGCAGTACTTC. Full variable domain (remainder filled in from reference TRBV5-1 and TRBJ2-7): KAGVTQTPRYLIKTRGQQVTLSCSPISGHRSVSWYQQTPGQGLQFLFEYFSETQRNKGNFPGRFSGRQFSNSRSEMNVSTLELGDSALYLCASSFGVAGTYEQYFGPGTRLTVT.

This chain links TRBV2 with TRBJ1-2; D remains ambiguous. Per germline, CDR1 SNHLY and CDR2 FYNNEI. The V gene lost 9 bases and the J gene lost 1 base, with 9 bases spanning the gap. The CDR3 totals 12 residues. CDR3: CARGDNNYGYTF. The CDR3 coding sequence is TGTGCCAGAGGTGACAATAACTATGGCTACACCTTC.

This chain connects TRBV7-2 to TRBJ1-2; D gene unclear. The ends were cut back, 1 base at V and 10 bases at J, with 16 bases in the middle. Germline V gene lookup returns CDR1 SGHTA and CDR2 FQGNSA. The CDR3 totals 14 residues. The CDR3 spells CASSLVLASVNYTF. The CDR3 nucleotides read TGTGCCAGCAGCTTAGTCTTGGCAAGTGTCAACTACACCTTC.

J is TRBJ1-1 and V is TRBV9; 7 bases fit TRBD1. Unmatched junction bases numbered 7, after V lost 3 bases and J lost 11 bases. The CDR3 extends over 12 amino acids. Germline V gene data show CDR1 as SGDLS and CDR2 as YYNGEE. CDR3 amino acids: CASSATGLDAFF. The CDR3 nucleotides are TGTGCCAGCAGCGCGACAGGGTTGGACGCTTTCTTT.

The V and J genes are TRBV9 and TRBJ2-3; 9 bases fit TRBD2. CDR1 and CDR2 (germline): SGDLS, YYNGEE. The CDR3 spans 16 residues. V shed 4 bases and J 1 base; nucleotides not matched to a gene: 7. The CDR3 protein is CASSPAGGWGTDTQYF. As DNA, the CDR3 is TGTGCCAGCAGCCCCGCGGGGGGGTGGGGCACAGATACGCAGTATTTT.

The chain has TRBV7-2 and TRBJ2-3, with D possibly being TRBD2 (6 bases). Germline values: CDR1 SGHTA, CDR2 FQGNSA. The CDR3 covers 15 residues. Trimming removed 5 bases from V and 2 bases from J, with 14 bases in between. CDR3 residues: CASSPDRGYTDTQYF. The CDR3 coding sequence is TGTGCCAGCAGCCCAGATCGGGGGTACACAGATACGCAGTATTTT.

CDR3 loop: CASSKDRTNYGYTF. The DNA of the CDR3 is TGTGCCAGCAGCAAAGACAGAACTAACTATGGCTACACCTTC. The chain links TRBV21-1 to TRBJ1-2; the table's D call, TRBD1, was not checked against the DNA. TRBV21-1 is recorded as a pseudogene. This CDR3 has 14 amino acids.

The CDR3 loop reads CASSQNYGGNEQFF. For the CDR3, the DNA is TGCGCCAGCAGCCAAAATTACGGGGGCAATGAGCAGTTCTTC. V usage is TRBV4-3 and J usage is TRBJ2-1, with a weak D call TRBD2 (6 bases). Deletions cut 2 bases from V and 6 bases from J, with 11 bases between. This CDR3 spans 14 amino acids. Germline V gives CDR1 LGHNA, CDR2 YSLEER.

The chain recombines TRBV16 with TRBJ2-1, with 7 bases fitting TRBD1. V shed 0 bases, J shed 3 bases, and the junction held 5 bases outside the gene matches. Germline assignment: CDR1 KGHSY and CDR2 FQNENV. The CDR3 has 16 residues. Here the CDR3 DNA reads TGTGCCAGCAGCCAATCGCAAGGGGGCCTCTACAATGAGCAGTTCTTC. Its protein product is CASSQSQGGLYNEQFF.